The 29 T cell receptor beta chains below were found in one sample sequenced in a study of post-analysis software for immune sequencing data. General observations from the study: Patients showed TRBV5-6, TRBV5-1 and TRBV20-1 among a few TRBV segments more frequent than in controls.

These receptors are not linked to any known antigen. Presence of unique molecular identifiers characterized the TCR beta cDNA libraries. TCRdb reprocessed the PCR reads with MiXCR, giving one entry per CDR3 protein. This table has about 760,000 distinct CDR3 sequences, around 27% appearing once. Sequencing input: blood. The receptors were sampled from a girl aged 10 to 17 with multiple sclerosis.

CDR3 DNA sequence: TGCGCCAGCAGCTCAGGGGGCGCGAGTGGGAAGCTGTTTTTT. It translates to CASSSGGASGKLFF. This chain connects TRBV5-1 to TRBJ2-2, with 8 bases matching TRBD1. CDR1 is SGHRS, CDR2 YFSETQ, per germline. The CDR3 is 14 amino acids. Trimming took 3 bases from V and 12 from J; bases not matched to a gene: 10.

The rearrangement links TRBV29-1 to TRBJ2-7, with 8 bases fitting TRBD2. The CDR3 spans 15 residues. V lost 3 bases to trimming and J lost 2 bases; unmatched junction nucleotides: 9. CDR1 SQVTM and CDR2 ANQGSEA come from the germline V gene. The CDR3 sequence: CSVEGSGKSPYEQYF. The DNA of the CDR3 is TGCAGCGTTGAGGGTAGCGGGAAGAGCCCCTACGAGCAGTACTTC.

This chain uses TRBV7-2 with TRBJ2-1, with unresolved D. The germline V and J ends were trimmed by 8 bases and 3 bases, with 11 bases remaining between them. The CDR3 spans 13 residues. From germline, CDR1 is SGHTA and CDR2 FQGNSA. The CDR3 is CASRSRNYNEQFF. The CDR3 DNA reads as TGTGCCAGCCGGTCCAGAAACTACAATGAGCAGTTCTTC.

This clonotype has only a few counts. The rearrangement uses TRBV11-2 and TRBJ1-1; maybe TRBD1 (6 bases). V was cut by 1 base and J by 0 bases, with 9 bases left in between. This CDR3 has 15 residues. Germline V gene data show CDR1 as SGHAT and CDR2 as FQNNGV. The CDR3 DNA sequence: TGTGCCAGCAGCTTAGTTGACAGGCTGAACACTGAAGCTTTCTTT. Encoded protein: CASSLVDRLNTEAFF.

Only a few counts were recorded for this clonotype. The chain is built from TRBV12-3 or TRBV12-4 and TRBJ1-2; possibly TRBD1 for D (5 bases). The length of the CDR3 is 17 residues. V lost 5 bases to trimming and J lost 0 bases, with 19 bases between them. CDR3 protein: CASSPRGARGSNYGYTF. CDR3 coding DNA: TGTGCCAGCAGTCCACGGGGCGCGCGGGGGTCTAACTATGGCTACACCTTC.

In its sample, this clonotype was seen a few times. The J gene is TRBJ2-3, the V gene TRBV7-2, with a possible D match to TRBD2 (7 bases). CDR1 SGHTA and CDR2 FQGNSA come from the germline V gene. The V and J ends lost 5 bases and 6 bases respectively, with 18 bases between them. This CDR3 spans 15 amino acids. This CDR3 is CASSLWGGAADTQYF. The CDR3, as DNA: TGTGCCAGCAGCCTATGGGGGGGCGCAGCGGATACGCAGTATTTT.

There are many counts of this clonotype. The chain has TRBV29-1 and TRBJ2-7; D is unresolved. The CDR3 has 13 amino acids. The V and J ends lost 4 bases and 2 bases respectively, with 12 bases between them. CDR1 and CDR2 (germline): SQVTM, ANQGSEA. CDR3 protein: CSVVSADTYEQYF. CDR3 sequence (DNA): TGCAGCGTTGTATCGGCCGATACCTACGAGCAGTACTTC.

The chain uses TRBV6-1 and TRBJ1-2, with 10 bases that match TRBD1. V lost 4 bases, J lost 2 bases, and 10 bases stayed unmatched. The CDR3 loop spans 17 amino acids. Germline assignment: CDR1 MNHNS and CDR2 SASEGT. The CDR3 bases are TGTGCCAGCAGTGGACTCGTGGGACAGGGGATAAACTATGGCTACACCTTC. This sequence encodes CASSGLVGQGINYGYTF.

This clonotype was counted at least ten times. This chain uses TRBV28 with TRBJ2-7, with 7 bases lining up with TRBD1. The junction had 3 bases not matched to a gene; V was cut back by 2 bases and J by 2 bases. Germline CDR1 reads MDHEN; CDR2 reads SYDVKM. The CDR3 consists of 14 residues. CDR3 DNA sequence: TGTGCCAGCAGTTTACGGACAGGAGCCTACGAGCAGTACTTC. It translates to CASSLRTGAYEQYF.

The chain recombines TRBV7-2 with TRBJ2-3, with 8 bases identical to TRBD1. Looked up from germline, CDR1 is SGHTA and CDR2 is FQGNSA. The CDR3 is 20 residues long. Germline trimming cut 4 bases from V and 5 bases from J; bases unmatched to any gene: 23. CDR3 sequence: CASSYYPPHRPDRAGDTQYF. CDR3 coding DNA: TGTGCCAGCAGCTACTACCCCCCCCATCGCCCGGACAGGGCTGGAGATACGCAGTATTTT.

The chain combines TRBV5-1 with TRBJ2-5; D is unclear. Between the trimmed V and J ends, which lost 5 bases and 1 base, there was a span of 21 bases. Germline CDR1 SGHRS, CDR2 YFSETQ. The CDR3 sequence is 17 residues long. The CDR3 bases are TGCGCCAGCAGACCAAACCGGGCCCTCGTAGCCCAAGAGACCCAGTACTTC. Translation: CASRPNRALVAQETQYF.

This chain connects TRBV6-1 to TRBJ2-3; 14 nucleotides line up with TRBD2. Germline values: CDR1 MNHNS, CDR2 SASEGT. This CDR3 contains 16 residues. The ends lost 6 bases at V and 4 bases at J; junction bases unmatched: 6. CDR3 in amino acids: CASRQTSGGAPDTQYF. The CDR3 bases are TGTGCCAGCAGGCAGACTAGCGGGGGGGCGCCAGATACGCAGTATTTT.

This chain joins TRBV9 and TRBJ2-1, with 10 bases identical to TRBD2. The germline V gene has CDR1 SGDLS and CDR2 YYNGEE. The CDR3 sequence is 21 residues long. V lost 0 bases, J lost 6 bases, and 21 bases stayed unmatched. The CDR3 sequence: CASSVAPIGLAGDYRGNEQFF. In DNA form, the CDR3 reads TGTGCCAGCAGCGTAGCCCCGATTGGGCTAGCGGGGGACTATAGAGGCAATGAGCAGTTCTTC.

This clonotype was found a few times. The chain has TRBV7-2 and TRBJ1-5; no definite D call. This CDR3 has 13 amino acids. Germline V gene sequence: CDR1 SGHTA, CDR2 FQGNSA. With 4 bases removed from V and 5 bases from J, the gap between germline ends came to 9 bases. CDR3 nucleotide sequence: TGTGCCAGCAGCTCACCCCCGGATCAGCCCCAGCATTTT. Amino acids: CASSSPPDQPQHF.

This chain uses TRBV4-1 with TRBJ2-4; TRBD1 is a possible D gene (6 bases). Germline V gene data show CDR1 as MGHRA and CDR2 as YSYEKL. There are 14 residues in the CDR3. Trimming took off 1 base at V and 7 bases at J, with 11 bases between the two ends. The CDR3 reads CASSQGTAWNIQYF. DNA for the CDR3: TGCGCCAGCAGCCAAGGGACAGCTTGGAACATTCAGTACTTC.

The chain employs TRBV5-1 and TRBJ2-1, with D possibly matching TRBD2 (6 bases). The CDR3 is made up of 14 amino acids. From germline, CDR1 is SGHRS and CDR2 YFSETQ. V was cut by 0 bases and J by 9 bases, with 13 bases left in between. This chain's CDR3 is CASSLAVGGIEQFF. The CDR3 bases are TGCGCCAGCAGCTTGGCCGTGGGGGGAATTGAGCAGTTCTTC. Drawing the rest from reference TRBV5-1 and TRBJ2-1, the complete variable domain is KAGVTQTPRYLIKTRGQQVTLSCSPISGHRSVSWYQQTPGQGLQFLFEYFSETQRNKGNFPGRFSGRQFSNSRSEMNVSTLELGDSALYLCASSLAVGGIEQFFGPGTRLTVL.

The V and J genes are TRBV20-1 and TRBJ1-3, with 9 bases that match TRBD1. The V gene end was trimmed by 1 base and the J gene end by 0 bases; junction bases not matched to a gene: 16. From germline, CDR1 is DFQATT and CDR2 SNEGSKA (reference sequence). The length of the CDR3 is 20 residues. The CDR3 region has the DNA TGCAGTGCTAGAGCCGGTGCCGGGACAGGGTGGGTCACCTCTGGAAACACCATATATTTT. Translating gives CSARAGAGTGWVTSGNTIYF.

The genes are TRBV5-1 and TRBJ2-5; maybe TRBD2 (5 bases). Germline V gene sequence: CDR1 SGHRS, CDR2 YFSETQ. V was clipped by 5 bases and J by 4 bases, with 12 bases between them. The CDR3 totals 13 residues. The CDR3 reads CASRRVEVETQYF. The CDR3 region has the DNA TGCGCCAGCAGGAGGGTGGAGGTAGAGACCCAGTACTTC.

This clonotype occurred a few times. This chain links TRBV6-1 with TRBJ2-2; D remains unclear. The V end lost 4 bases, the J end lost 7 bases, and 10 bases lay between the germline ends. This CDR3 region has 13 residues. CDR1 and CDR2 (germline): MNHNS, SASEGT. The CDR3 here is CASSVLTIGELFF. CDR3 in DNA: TGTGCCAGCAGTGTGCTCACTATCGGGGAGCTGTTTTTT.

The chain links TRBV12-3 or TRBV12-4 to TRBJ2-7, with a possible D match to TRBD1 (6 bases). Trimming took 4 bases from V and 2 from J, leaving 15 bases between them. The CDR3 runs 15 residues. The CDR3 protein is CASSSTDRSPYEQYF. The CDR3 nucleotides read TGTGCCAGCAGTTCGACGGACAGAAGTCCCTACGAGCAGTACTTC.

The rearrangement uses TRBV24-1 and TRBJ2-1; possible D gene TRBD1, 6 bases. Germline CDR1 is KGHDR and CDR2 is SFDVKD. Trimming took 4 bases from V and 0 from J, leaving 12 bases between them. CDR3 length: 16 residues. CDR3 region: CATSDSGVSSYNEQFF. CDR3 in DNA: TGTGCCACCAGTGACTCAGGGGTTAGCTCCTACAATGAGCAGTTCTTC.

This chain uses TRBV10-3 with TRBJ2-3; the D gene is possibly TRBD2 (7 bases). Trimming left V 3 bases short and J 1 base short, with 14 bases between. The CDR3 is 16 amino acids. The V gene's germline CDR1 is ENHRY and CDR2 SYGVKD. The DNA for the CDR3 is TGTGCCATCAGTGACCCGCGGGGGCCGCGCACAGATACGCAGTATTTT. As protein: CAISDPRGPRTDTQYF.

The chain carries TRBV28 and TRBJ2-1; D possibly corresponds to TRBD2 (6 bases). In germline, CDR1 is MDHEN, CDR2 SYDVKM. The germline V and J ends were trimmed by 7 bases and 7 bases, with 20 bases remaining between them. The CDR3 contains 15 residues. The DNA for the CDR3 is TGTGCCAGCACCCCTCCTATGGCGGGGAGGAATGAGCAGTTCTTC. Residues: CASTPPMAGRNEQFF. Combining the CDR3 with reference TRBV28 and TRBJ2-1 gives the whole variable domain DVKVTQSSRYLVKRTGEKVFLECVQDMDHENMFWYRQDPGLGLRLIYFSYDVKMKEKGDIPEGYSVSREKKERFSLILESASTNQTSMYLCASTPPMAGRNEQFFGPGTRLTVL.

V is TRBV29-1 and J is TRBJ1-4; tentatively, D is TRBD1 (5 bases). V was cut by 8 bases and J by 6 bases, with 13 bases left in between. Germline V lookup: CDR1 SQVTM, CDR2 ANQGSEA. The length of the CDR3 is 12 residues. CDR3 DNA: TGCAGCTACAAGGGGCCTGATGAAAAACTGTTTTTT. Translating it yields CSYKGPDEKLFF.

V is TRBV6-6 and J is TRBJ1-1; D unresolved. Per germline, CDR1 MNHNY and CDR2 SVGAGI (reference sequence). This CDR3 contains 12 residues. V lost 5 bases to trimming and J lost 10 bases, with 14 bases between them. The CDR3 region is CASSKGRERAFF. Here the CDR3 DNA reads TGTGCCAGCAGTAAAGGGAGAGAAAGAGCTTTCTTT.

The rearrangement uses TRBV5-1 and TRBJ1-2; weak D call: TRBD1 (6 bases). This CDR3 spans 16 amino acids. V was shortened by 4 bases and J by 0 bases, with 16 bases between the two germline ends. Germline CDR1 is SGHRS and CDR2 is YFSETQ. CDR3 amino acids: CASSKRTAEPNYGYTF. The CDR3 bases are TGCGCCAGCAGCAAAAGGACAGCGGAACCTAACTATGGCTACACCTTC.

This clonotype came up once. The chain recombines TRBV27 with TRBJ2-1; D ambiguous. The CDR3 covers 12 residues. The germline V and J ends were trimmed by 7 bases and 3 bases, with 7 bases remaining between them. CDR1 and CDR2 (germline): MNHEY, SMNVEV (reference sequence). CDR3 amino acids: CASKDLYNEQFF. The CDR3, as DNA: TGTGCCAGCAAGGACCTCTACAATGAGCAGTTCTTC.

Of note for this clonotype: Mismatch with germline at one junction end may stem from a read error. The chain employs TRBV7-7 and TRBJ2-3; D gene uncertain. In germline, CDR1 is SSHAT, CDR2 FNYEAQ (reference sequence). The CDR3 consists of 13 residues. The CDR3 spells CASSSHGTDTQYF. DNA for the CDR3: TGTGCTAGCAGCTCACATGGGACAGATACGCAGTATTTT.

This clonotype occurred many times. V is TRBV25-1 and J is TRBJ2-7, with no clear D. This CDR3 region has 11 residues. Per the germline V gene, CDR1 is MGHDK and CDR2 is SYGVNS. V lost 4 bases and J lost 3, with 4 bases in between. CDR3 bases: TGTGCCAGCAGTGCCCTCTACGAGCAGTACTTC. It yields the protein CASSALYEQYF.